Detailed here is one T cell receptor beta chain. What it recognizes is unknown. These data originate in a study of vaccination and CD4 T cells after COVID-19. Study summary: Across the group, participants received two doses of either BNT162b2 or mRNA-1273 vaccine. A median of approximately 100 days (range 35 to 161) separated diagnosis from post-COVID sampling.

Study-level findings and limits: Rising from 21 to 38, the median of SARS-CoV-2-reactive clonotypes did not change significantly.

Treatment in this sample: approximately nine-day PBMC culture with coronavirus spike peptide pools or control peptides (ViraFEST assay). Expanded clonotypes were found by TCR sequencing after peptide-pool stimulation (ViraFEST). The Oncomine TCR Beta short-read assay generated sequence data from the DNA of cultured CD4+ T cells. TCRdb reprocessed the PCR reads via MiXCR and lists one record per CDR3 protein. The repertoire holds almost 6,000 distinct CDR3 sequences, about 50% seen once, with roughly 21% in the top ten. The clonotype comes from a human donor who had recovered from COVID-19. Sequenced material: CD4+ T cells from blood, cultured in vitro.

CDR3: CASSPDRVGGYTF. In DNA form, the CDR3 reads TGTGCCAGTAGCCCTGACAGGGTTGGAGGCTACACCTTC. V and J are TRBV19 and TRBJ1-2; 7 bases are a match to TRBD1. V lost 6 bases, J lost 8 bases, and 9 bases stayed unmatched. The CDR3 extends over 13 amino acids. CDR1 LNHDA and CDR2 SQIVND come from the germline V gene (reference sequence).